The sequence of this TCR beta chain was determined in a study of OX40 agonist ivuxolimab in advanced cancers. Repertoires were generated with immunoSEQ multiplex PCR, while TCRdb's copy carries only in-frame clones and drops some. The sample holds about 48,000 clones; 70% to 90% are singletons and the top ten take 9.9%. The CDR3 has 14 residues. V was clipped by 0 bases and J by 0 bases, with 6 bases between them. Looked up from germline, CDR1 is SGDLS and CDR2 is YYNGEE. The chain combines TRBV9 with TRBJ2-5, with a possible D match to TRBD2 (6 bases). The TCR sequence derives from an adult with an advanced solid tumor such as melanoma, head and neck, liver or kidney cancer. Sequences were derived from CD4+ or CD8+ T cells sorted from blood, sampled in a trial of the OX40 agonist ivuxolimab. The CDR3 sequence: CASSVGGNQETQYF. The CDR3 DNA reads as TGTGCCAGCAGCGTAGGCGGGAACCAAGAGACCCAGTACTTC.